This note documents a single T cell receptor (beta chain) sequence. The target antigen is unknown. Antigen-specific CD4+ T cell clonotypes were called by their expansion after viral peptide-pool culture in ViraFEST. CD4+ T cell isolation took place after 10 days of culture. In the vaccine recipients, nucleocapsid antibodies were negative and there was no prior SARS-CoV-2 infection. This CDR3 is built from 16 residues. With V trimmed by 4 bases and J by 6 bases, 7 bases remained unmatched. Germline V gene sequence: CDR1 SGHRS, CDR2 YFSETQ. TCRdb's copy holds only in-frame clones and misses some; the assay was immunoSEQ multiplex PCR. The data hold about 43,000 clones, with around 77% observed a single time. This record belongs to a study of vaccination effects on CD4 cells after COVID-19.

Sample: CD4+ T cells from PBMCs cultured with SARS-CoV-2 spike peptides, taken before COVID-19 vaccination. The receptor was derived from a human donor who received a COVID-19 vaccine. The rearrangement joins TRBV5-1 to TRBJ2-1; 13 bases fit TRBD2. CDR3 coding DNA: TGCGCCAGCAGCGCCCGACTAGCGGGGGGCTCCAATGAGCAGTTCTTC. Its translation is CASSARLAGGSNEQFF.